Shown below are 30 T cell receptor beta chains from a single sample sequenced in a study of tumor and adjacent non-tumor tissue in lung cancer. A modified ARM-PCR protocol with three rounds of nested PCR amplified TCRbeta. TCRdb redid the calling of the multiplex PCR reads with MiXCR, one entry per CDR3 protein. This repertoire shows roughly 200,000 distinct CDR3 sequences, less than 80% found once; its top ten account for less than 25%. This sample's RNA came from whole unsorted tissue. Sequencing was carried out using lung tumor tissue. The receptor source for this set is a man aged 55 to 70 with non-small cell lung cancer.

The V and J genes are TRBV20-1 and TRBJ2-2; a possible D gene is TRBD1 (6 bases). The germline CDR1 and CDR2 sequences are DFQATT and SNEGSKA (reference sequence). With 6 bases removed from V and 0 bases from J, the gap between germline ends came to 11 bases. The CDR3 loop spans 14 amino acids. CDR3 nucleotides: TGCAGTGCAAGGACAGCGACGAACACCGGGGAGCTGTTTTTT. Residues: CSARTATNTGELFF.

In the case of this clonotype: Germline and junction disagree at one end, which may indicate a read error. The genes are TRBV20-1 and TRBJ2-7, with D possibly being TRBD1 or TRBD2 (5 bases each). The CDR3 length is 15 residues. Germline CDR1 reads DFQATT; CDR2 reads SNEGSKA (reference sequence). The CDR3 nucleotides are TGCAGTGTTAGAGGGTTTGACAGTCCCTTTCTCGAGCAGTACTTC. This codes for CSVRGFDSPFLEQYF.

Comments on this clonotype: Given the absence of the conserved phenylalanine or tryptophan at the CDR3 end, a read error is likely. For the CDR3, the DNA is TGTGCCAGCAGCCCTACCATGGGGGTGGAGCAGTTCCTC. Encoded protein: CASSPTMGVEQFL. V and J are TRBV4-2 and TRBJ2-1, with D perhaps assigned TRBD1 or TRBD2 (5 bases each). Between the trimmed V and J ends, which lost 4 bases and 10 bases, there was a span of 14 bases. The CDR3 length is 13 residues. In germline, CDR1 is LGHNA, CDR2 YNFKEQ.

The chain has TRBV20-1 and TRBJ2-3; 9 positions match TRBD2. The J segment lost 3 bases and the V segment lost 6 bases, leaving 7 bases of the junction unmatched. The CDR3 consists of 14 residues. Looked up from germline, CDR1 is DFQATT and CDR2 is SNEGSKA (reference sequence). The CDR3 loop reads CSAIGLARTDTQYF. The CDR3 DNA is TGCAGTGCGATAGGACTAGCGAGGACAGATACGCAGTATTTT.

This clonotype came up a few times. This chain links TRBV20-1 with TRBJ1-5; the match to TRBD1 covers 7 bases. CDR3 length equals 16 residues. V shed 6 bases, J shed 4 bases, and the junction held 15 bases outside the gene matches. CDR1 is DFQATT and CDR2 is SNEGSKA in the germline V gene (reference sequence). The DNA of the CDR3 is TGCAGTGCAAGACAGGGAGATGGAAGGTCTAATCAGCCCCAGCATTTT. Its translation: CSARQGDGRSNQPQHF.

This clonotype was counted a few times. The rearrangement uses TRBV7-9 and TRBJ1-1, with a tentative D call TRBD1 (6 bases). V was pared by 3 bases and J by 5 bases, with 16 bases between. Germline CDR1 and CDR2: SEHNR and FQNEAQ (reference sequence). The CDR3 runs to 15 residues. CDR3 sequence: CASSFEGDRFTEAFF. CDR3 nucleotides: TGTGCCAGCAGCTTTGAGGGAGACAGGTTTACTGAAGCTTTCTTT.

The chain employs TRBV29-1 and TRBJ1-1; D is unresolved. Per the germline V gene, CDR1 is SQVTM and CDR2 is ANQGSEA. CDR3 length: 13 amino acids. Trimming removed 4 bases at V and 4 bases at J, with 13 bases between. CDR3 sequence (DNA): TGCAGCGTTGCTTCTTTGCGGGGCACTGAAGCTTTCTTT. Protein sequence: CSVASLRGTEAFF.

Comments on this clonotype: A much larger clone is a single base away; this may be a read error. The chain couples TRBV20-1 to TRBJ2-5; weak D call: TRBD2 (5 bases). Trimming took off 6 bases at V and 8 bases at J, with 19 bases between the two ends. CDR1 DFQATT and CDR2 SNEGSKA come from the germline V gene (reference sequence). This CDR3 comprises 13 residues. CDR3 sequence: CSANPGLGLTQYF. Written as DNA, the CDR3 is TGCAGTGCCAATCCGGGATTGGGATTAACCCAGTACTTC.

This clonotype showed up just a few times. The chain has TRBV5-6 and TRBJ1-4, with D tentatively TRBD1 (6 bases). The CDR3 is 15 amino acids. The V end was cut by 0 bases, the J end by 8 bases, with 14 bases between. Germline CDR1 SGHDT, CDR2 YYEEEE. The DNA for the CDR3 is TGTGCCAGCAGCTTGGTGGGGGGCCTAGAAGAAAAACTGTTTTTT. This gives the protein CASSLVGGLEEKLFF.

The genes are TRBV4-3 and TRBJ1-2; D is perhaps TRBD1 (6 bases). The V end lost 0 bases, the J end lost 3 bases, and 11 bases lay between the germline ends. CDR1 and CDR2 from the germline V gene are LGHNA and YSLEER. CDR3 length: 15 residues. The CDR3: CASSQDPQGYYGYTF. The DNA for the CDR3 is TGCGCCAGCAGCCAAGATCCCCAGGGGTACTATGGCTACACCTTC.

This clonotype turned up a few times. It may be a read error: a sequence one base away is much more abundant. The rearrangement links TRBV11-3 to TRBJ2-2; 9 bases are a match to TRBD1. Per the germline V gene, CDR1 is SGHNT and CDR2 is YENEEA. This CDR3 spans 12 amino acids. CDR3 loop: CPSSRGTGMLFF. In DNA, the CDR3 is TGTCCCAGCAGCCGAGGGACAGGGATGCTGTTTTTT.

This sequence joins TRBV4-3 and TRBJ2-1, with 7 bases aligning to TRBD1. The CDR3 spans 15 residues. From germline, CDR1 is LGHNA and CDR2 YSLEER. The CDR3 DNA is TGCGCAAGCGGCCCGCAGGGGGTAAAATACAATGAGCAGTTCTTC. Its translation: CASGPQGVKYNEQFF.

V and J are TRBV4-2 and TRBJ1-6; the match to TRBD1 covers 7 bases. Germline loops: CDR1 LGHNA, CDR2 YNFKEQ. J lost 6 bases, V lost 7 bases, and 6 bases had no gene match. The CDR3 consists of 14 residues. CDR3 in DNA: TGTGCCAGCAACCCAAAGGGGGCTAATTCACCCCTCCACTTT. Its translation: CASNPKGANSPLHF.

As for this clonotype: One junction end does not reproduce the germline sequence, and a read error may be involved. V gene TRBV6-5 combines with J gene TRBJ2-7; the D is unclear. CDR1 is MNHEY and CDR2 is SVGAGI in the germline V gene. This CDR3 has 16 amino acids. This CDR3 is CASTLNPFGSSYEQYF. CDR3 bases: TGTGCCAGCACTTTGAATCCCTTCGGCTCATCCTACGAACAGTACTTC.

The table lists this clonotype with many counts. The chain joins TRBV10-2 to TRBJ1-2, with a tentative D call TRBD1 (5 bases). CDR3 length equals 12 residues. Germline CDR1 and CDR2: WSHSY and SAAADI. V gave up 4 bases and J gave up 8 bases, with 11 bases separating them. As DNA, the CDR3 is TGCGCCAGCAGTGCCAGGGAGGACGGCTACACCTTC. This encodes CASSAREDGYTF.

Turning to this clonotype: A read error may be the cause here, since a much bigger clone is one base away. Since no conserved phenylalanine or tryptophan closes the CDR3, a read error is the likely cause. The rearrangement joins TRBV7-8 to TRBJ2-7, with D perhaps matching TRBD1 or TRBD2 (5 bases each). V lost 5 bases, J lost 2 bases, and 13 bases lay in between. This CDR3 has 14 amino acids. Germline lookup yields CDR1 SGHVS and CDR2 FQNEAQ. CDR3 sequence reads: CASSAERGPYEQYS. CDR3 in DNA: TGTGCCAGCAGCGCTGAGAGGGGACCCTACGAGCAGTACTCC.

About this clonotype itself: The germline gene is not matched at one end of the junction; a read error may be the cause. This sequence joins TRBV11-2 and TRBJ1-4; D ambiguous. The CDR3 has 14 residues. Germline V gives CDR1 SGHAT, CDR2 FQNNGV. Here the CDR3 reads CAGSSPMMEEKLFF. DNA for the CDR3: TGTGCCGGCAGCTCACCGATGATGGAAGAAAAACTGTTTTTT.

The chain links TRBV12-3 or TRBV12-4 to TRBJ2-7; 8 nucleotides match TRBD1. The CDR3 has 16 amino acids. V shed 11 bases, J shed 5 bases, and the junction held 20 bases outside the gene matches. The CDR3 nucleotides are TGTGCCGGAAGTTTATTTTTCGGACAGGGTAGGAACGAGCAGTACTTC. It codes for CAGSLFFGQGRNEQYF.

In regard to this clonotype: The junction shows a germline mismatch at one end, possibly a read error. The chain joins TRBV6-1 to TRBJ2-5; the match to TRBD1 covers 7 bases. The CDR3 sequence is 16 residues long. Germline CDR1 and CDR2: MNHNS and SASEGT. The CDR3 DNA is TGTGCCAGCAGTGAAGCCCTATCCGACAGGGTTAAGACCCTGTACTTC. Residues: CASSEALSDRVKTLYF.

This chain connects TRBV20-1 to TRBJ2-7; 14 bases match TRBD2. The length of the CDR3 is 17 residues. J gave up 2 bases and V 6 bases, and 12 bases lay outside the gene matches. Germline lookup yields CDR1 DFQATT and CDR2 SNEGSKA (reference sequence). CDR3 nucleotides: TGCAGTGCGTCCGGGACTAGCGGGAGAGGGGCCCCCTACGAGCAGTACTTC. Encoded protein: CSASGTSGRGAPYEQYF.

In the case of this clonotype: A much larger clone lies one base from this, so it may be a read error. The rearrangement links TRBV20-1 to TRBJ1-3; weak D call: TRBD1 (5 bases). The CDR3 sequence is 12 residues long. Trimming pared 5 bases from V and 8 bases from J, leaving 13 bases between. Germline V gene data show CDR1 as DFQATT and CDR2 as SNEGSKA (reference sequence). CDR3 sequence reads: CSAGVGVDTIYF. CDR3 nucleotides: TGCAGTGCTGGAGTAGGGGTTGACACCATATATTTT.

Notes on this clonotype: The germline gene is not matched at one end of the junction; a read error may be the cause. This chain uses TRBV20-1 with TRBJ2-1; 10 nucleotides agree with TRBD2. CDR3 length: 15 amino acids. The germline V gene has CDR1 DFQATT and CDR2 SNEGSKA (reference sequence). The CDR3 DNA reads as TGCAATGCTAGAGCACTAGCGGGAAGACTTAATGAGCAGTTCTTC. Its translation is CNARALAGRLNEQFF.

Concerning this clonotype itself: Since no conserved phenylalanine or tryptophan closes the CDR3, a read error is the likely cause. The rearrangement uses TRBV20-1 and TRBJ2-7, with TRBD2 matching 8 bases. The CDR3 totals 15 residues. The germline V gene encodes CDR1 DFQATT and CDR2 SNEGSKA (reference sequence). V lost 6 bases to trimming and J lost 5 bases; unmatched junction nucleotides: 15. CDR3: CSARSGTTGRDEQYL. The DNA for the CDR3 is TGCAGTGCCCGCTCCGGGACTACCGGGAGGGACGAGCAGTACCTC.

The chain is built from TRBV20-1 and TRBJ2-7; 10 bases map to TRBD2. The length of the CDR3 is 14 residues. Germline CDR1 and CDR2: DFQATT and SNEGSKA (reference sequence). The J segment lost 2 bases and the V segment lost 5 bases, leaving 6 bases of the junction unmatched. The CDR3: CSAGGLAGAYEQYF. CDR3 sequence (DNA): TGCAGTGCTGGGGGGCTAGCGGGGGCCTACGAGCAGTACTTC.

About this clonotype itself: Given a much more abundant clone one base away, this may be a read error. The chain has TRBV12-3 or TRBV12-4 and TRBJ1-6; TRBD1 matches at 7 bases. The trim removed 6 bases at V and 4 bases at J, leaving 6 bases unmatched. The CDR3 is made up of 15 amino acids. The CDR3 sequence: CASSWGTVYNSPLHF. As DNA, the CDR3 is TGTGCCAGCAGCTGGGGGACAGTTTATAATTCACCCCTCCACTTT.

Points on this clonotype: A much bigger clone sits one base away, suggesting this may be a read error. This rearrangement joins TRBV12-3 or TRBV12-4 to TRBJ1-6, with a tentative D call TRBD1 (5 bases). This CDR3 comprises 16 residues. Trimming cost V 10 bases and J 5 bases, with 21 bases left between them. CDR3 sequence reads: CAIRYGRAMNNSPLHF. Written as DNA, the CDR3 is TGTGCCATCAGATATGGCAGGGCGATGAATAATTCACCCCTCCACTTT.

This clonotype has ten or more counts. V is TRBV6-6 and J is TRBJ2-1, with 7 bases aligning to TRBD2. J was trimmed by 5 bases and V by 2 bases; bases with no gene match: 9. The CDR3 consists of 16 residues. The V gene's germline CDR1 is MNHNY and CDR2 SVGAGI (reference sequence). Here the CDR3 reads CASSYPRGGYHNEQFF. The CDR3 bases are TGTGCCAGCAGTTACCCGAGGGGAGGGTATCACAATGAGCAGTTCTTC.

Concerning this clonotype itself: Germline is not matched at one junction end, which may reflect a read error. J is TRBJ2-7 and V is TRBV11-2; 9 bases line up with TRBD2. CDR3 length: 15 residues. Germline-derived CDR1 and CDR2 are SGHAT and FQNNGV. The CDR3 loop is CASSIGGASGDEQYF. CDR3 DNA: TGTGCTAGCAGCATAGGTGGCGCTAGCGGGGACGAGCAGTACTTC.

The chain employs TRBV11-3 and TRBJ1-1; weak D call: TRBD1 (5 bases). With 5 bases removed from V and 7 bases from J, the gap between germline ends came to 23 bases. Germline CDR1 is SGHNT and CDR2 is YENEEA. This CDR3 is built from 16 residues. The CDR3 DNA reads TGTGCCAGCAGCGGACGGTCAGGGACCGGTGACAATGAAGCTTTCTTT. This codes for CASSGRSGTGDNEAFF.

The CDR3 DNA reads TGCACTGCCCACGCTGGAGGGGGCGCGAGACTAGCGGGTACAGATACGCAGTATTTT. It specifies CTAHAGGGARLAGTDTQYF. The genes are TRBV20-1 and TRBJ2-3; 10 positions match TRBD2. The CDR3 sequence is 19 residues long. CDR1 and CDR2 (germline): DFQATT, SNEGSKA (reference sequence).